This is a list of T cell receptor beta chains from one sample in a study of T cells in Graves' hyperthyroidism and ophthalmopathy. TCRdb reprocessed the multiplex PCR reads with MiXCR, giving one entry per CDR3 protein. The sample shows under 700,000 distinct CDR3 sequences, 16% of them seen only once. The sequenced material came from blood. The receptor set was obtained from a woman younger than 30 with Graves' hyperthyroidism. Each CDR3 is given with its conserved first and last residue. The D gene is left open where the match is weak.

v_call	d_call	cdr3_aa
TRBV7-8	.	CASIPEGSYEQYF
TRBV30	.	CAWRWTENTGELFF
TRBV4-1	.	CASSQEGGLYGYTF
TRBV3-1	.	CASSQDRGGQFF
TRBV7-2	.	CASSLGFRETQYF
TRBV5-1	.	CASSLVSTEGSHEQFF
TRBV11-3	.	CASSLTGVRNEQFF
TRBV25-1	TRBD2	CASSEYMAGGPYNEQFF
TRBV29-1	.	CSSERLVNNEQFF
TRBV27	.	CASSDILGRTDTQYF
TRBV6-2/TRBV6-3	TRBD2	CASRPPSGNYNEQFF